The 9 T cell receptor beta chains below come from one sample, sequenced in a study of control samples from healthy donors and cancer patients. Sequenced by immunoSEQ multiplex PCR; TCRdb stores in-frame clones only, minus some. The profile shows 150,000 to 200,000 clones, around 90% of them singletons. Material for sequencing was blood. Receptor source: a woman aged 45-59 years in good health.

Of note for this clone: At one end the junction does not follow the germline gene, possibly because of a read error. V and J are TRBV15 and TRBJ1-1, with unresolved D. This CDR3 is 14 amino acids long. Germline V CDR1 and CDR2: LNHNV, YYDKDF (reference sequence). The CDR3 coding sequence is TGTGCCACCAGGAGAGAAAACGCGTACACTGAAGCTTTCTTT. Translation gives CATRRENAYTEAFF.

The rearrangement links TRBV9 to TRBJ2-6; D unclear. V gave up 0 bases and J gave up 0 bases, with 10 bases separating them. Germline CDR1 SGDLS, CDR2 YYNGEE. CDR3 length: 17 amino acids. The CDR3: CASSVATALSGANVLTF. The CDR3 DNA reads TGTGCCAGCAGCGTAGCCACAGCCCTCTCTGGGGCCAACGTCCTGACTTTC.

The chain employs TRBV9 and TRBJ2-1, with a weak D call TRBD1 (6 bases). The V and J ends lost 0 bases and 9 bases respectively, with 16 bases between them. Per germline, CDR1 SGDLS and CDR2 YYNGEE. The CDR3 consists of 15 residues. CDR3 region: CASSVVTTGKGEQFF. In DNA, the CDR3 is TGTGCCAGCAGCGTAGTAACAACAGGGAAGGGTGAGCAGTTCTTC.

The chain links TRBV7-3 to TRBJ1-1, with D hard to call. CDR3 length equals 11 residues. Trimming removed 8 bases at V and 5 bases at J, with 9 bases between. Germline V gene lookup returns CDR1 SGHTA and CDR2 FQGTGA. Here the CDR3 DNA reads TGTGCCAGCTTTGCGGGGACTGAAGCTTTCTTT. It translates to CASFAGTEAFF.

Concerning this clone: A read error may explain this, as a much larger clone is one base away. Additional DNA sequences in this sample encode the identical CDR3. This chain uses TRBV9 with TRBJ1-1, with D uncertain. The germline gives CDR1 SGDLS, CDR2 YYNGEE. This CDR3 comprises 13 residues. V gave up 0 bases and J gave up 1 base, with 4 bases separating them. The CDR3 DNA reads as TGTGCCAGCAGCGTAGACGGGAACACTGAAGCTTTCTTT. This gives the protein CASSVDGNTEAFF.

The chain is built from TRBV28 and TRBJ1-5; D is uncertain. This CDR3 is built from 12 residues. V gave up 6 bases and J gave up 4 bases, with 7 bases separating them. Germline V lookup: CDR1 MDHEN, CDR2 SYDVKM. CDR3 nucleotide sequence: TGTGCCAGCAGACGTCTGAATCAGCCCCAGCATTTT. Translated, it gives CASRRLNQPQHF.

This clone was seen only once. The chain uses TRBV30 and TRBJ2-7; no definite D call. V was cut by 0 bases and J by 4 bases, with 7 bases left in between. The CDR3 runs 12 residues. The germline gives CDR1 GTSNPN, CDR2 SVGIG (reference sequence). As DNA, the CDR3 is TGTGCCTGGAGTGTCTCGGGTTACGAGCAGTACTTC. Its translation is CAWSVSGYEQYF. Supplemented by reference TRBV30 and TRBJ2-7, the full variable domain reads SQTIHQWPATLVQPVGSPLSLECTVEGTSNPNLYWYRQAAGRGLQLLFYSVGIGQISSEVPQNLSASRPQDRQFILSSKKLLLSDSGFYLCAWSVSGYEQYFGPGTRLTVT.

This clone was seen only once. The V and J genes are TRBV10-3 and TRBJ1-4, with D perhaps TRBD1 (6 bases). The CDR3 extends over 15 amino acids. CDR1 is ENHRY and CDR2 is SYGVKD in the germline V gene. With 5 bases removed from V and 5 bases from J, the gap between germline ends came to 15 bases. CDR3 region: CAISSVRTANEKLFF. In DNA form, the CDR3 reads TGTGCCATCAGTTCTGTTCGGACAGCAAATGAAAAACTGTTTTTT.

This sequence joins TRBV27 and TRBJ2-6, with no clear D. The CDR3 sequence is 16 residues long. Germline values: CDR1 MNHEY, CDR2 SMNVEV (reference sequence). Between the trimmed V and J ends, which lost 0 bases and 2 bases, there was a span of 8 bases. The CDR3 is CASSLSSVAGANVLTF. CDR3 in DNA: TGTGCCAGCAGTTTATCCAGTGTCGCTGGGGCCAACGTCCTGACTTTC. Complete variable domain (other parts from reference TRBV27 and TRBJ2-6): EAQVTQNPRYLITVTGKKLTVTCSQNMNHEYMSWYRQDPGLGLRQIYYSMNVEVTDKGDVPEGYKVSRKEKRNFPLILESPSPNQTSLYFCASSLSSVAGANVLTFGAGSRLTVL.